A selection of T cell receptor beta chains follows, all from one sample in a study of cytomegalovirus exposure and HLA in healthy donors. Assay used: immunoSEQ multiplex PCR; TCRdb lists only in-frame clones, some missing. The sample contains about 170,000 clones, around 85% of which appear only once. The sequencing sample was made of PBMCs. The source is a woman aged 25 to 39 in good health and CMV-seronegative. CDR3s include the opening cysteine and the closing phenylalanine or tryptophan. A D gene is named only where the DNA matches it firmly. Clone size is given for some rows only: seen once, a few or many times, or a class if the clone is expanded.

>.|.|TRBV28|TRBJ2-4
TGTGCCAGCAGTTTTAGGGGTGCGGACATTCAGTACTTC
CASSFRGADIQYF
>.|.|TRBV12-5|TRBJ2-1
TGTGCTAGTGGGTTCTACAATGAGCAGTTCTTC
CASGFYNEQFF
>.|.|TRBV30|TRBJ2-7
TGTGCCTGGAGTCTACAGGGCTACGAGCAGTACTTC
CAWSLQGYEQYF
>.|TRBD1|TRBV6-5|TRBJ1-2
TGTGCCAGCAGTAATATAGGGACAGGGAAGTATGGCTACACCTTC
CASSNIGTGKYGYTF
>.|TRBD1|TRBV28|TRBJ1-4
TGTGCCACACATTGGGGACAGGGGGCGTCCCGGGGAGTAGAAAAACTGTTTTTT
CATHWGQGASRGVEKLFF
>.|.|TRBV14|TRBJ1-2
TGTGCCAGCAGCAATGGATATGGCTACACCTTC
CASSNGYGYTF
>.|.|TRBV18|TRBJ1-2
TGTGCCAGCTCACCAATCCTGGGAGGGGATTGGAGCGGCTACACCTTC
CASSPILGGDWSGYTF
>.|.|TRBV5-1|TRBJ2-6
TGCGCCAGCAGCTCCTACCGGGACCACTCCCACTCTGGGGCCAACGTCCTGACTTTC
CASSSYRDHSHSGANVLTF
>once|TRBD1|TRBV7-6|TRBJ2-2
TGTGCCAGCAGCCCACGACAGGGGGGCACCGGGGAGCTGTTTTTT
CASSPRQGGTGELFF
>.|.|TRBV27|TRBJ2-1
TGTGCCAGCAGTCTCTCACATGCGGACGGGAAAGACAATGAGCAGTTCTTC
CASSLSHADGKDNEQFF
>once|TRBD1|TRBV27|TRBJ1-1
TGTGCCAGCAGTCCGACAGGGTACGACACTGAAGCTTTCTTT
CASSPTGYDTEAFF
>once|TRBD2|TRBV7-2|TRBJ2-1
TGTGCCAGCAGCTTAGGCTGGGAGGGAGTCTACAATGAGCAGTTCTTC
CASSLGWEGVYNEQFF
>.|TRBD2|TRBV18|TRBJ2-1
TGTGCCAGCTCACCAACTAGCGAGCCCTACAATGAGCAGTTCTTC
CASSPTSEPYNEQFF
>.|TRBD1|TRBV5-1|TRBJ1-2
TGCGCCAGCAGCTTGTGGTGGACAGGCAACTATGGCTACACCTTC
CASSLWWTGNYGYTF
>few|.|TRBV9|TRBJ1-5
TGTGCCAGCGGGGGCTTGGGCAATCAGCCCCAGCATTTT
CASGGLGNQPQHF
>.|TRBD2|TRBV7-3|TRBJ2-2
TGTGCCAGCAGCTTGCCTAGCGGGGTGAACACCGGGGAGCTGTTTTTT
CASSLPSGVNTGELFF
>.|TRBD1|TRBV2|TRBJ1-4
TGTGCCAACCGACAGGGGAGCGGTACTAATGAAAAACTGTTTTTT
CANRQGSGTNEKLFF
>.|TRBD2|TRBV6-5|TRBJ2-1
TGTGCCAGCAGCAAGACTAGCGGGAGTAACAATGAGCAGTTCTTC
CASSKTSGSNNEQFF
>.|.|TRBV7-6|TRBJ2-1
TGTGCCAGCAGCTTAAGCGGAAGCTCCTACAATGAGCAGTTCTTC
CASSLSGSSYNEQFF
>.|.|TRBV7-8|TRBJ2-7
TGTGCCAGCAGCTTAAATATAGGACAGAAGTACGAGCAGTACTTC
CASSLNIGQKYEQYF
>.|.|TRBV27|TRBJ1-2
TGTGCCAGCAGTTTGTTAAGCACAGGGTTGGGCTATGGCTACACCTTC
CASSLLSTGLGYGYTF
>.|TRBD1|TRBV11-3|TRBJ2-7
TGTGCCAGCAGCCGGGACAGAGACTACGAGCAGTACTTC
CASSRDRDYEQYF
>.|TRBD1|TRBV19|TRBJ2-7
TGTGCCAGTCGTAGCCACAGGGGGCACTACGAGCAGTACTTC
CASRSHRGHYEQYF
>.|TRBD1|TRBV27|TRBJ2-1
TGTGCCAGCAGTTCCCCCGGGACAGGGGACAATGAGCAGTTCTTC
CASSSPGTGDNEQFF
>.|TRBD1|TRBV5-1|TRBJ2-7
TGCGCCAGCAGCGGACAGACAGGGTTGGGCGAGCAGTACTTC
CASSGQTGLGEQYF
>once|.|TRBV4-1|TRBJ2-2
TGCGCCAGCAGCCACCTGGGGGGAGCGGGCACCGGGGAGCTGTTTTTT
CASSHLGGAGTGELFF
>.|TRBD1|TRBV28|TRBJ1-2
TGTGCCAGCAGTTTAAGTGGGGACAGGCGGGATGGCTACACCTTC
CASSLSGDRRDGYTF
>.|.|TRBV28|TRBJ2-6
TGTGCCAGCAGATTACCGAAAGGGACGGCTGGGGCCAACGTCCTGACTTTC
CASRLPKGTAGANVLTF
>.|TRBD2|TRBV15|TRBJ2-1
TGTGCCACCAGCAGTCGGACTAGCGGGAGTCGTTCCTACAATGAGCAGTTCTTC
CATSSRTSGSRSYNEQFF
>.|.|TRBV9|TRBJ2-5
TGTGCCAGCAGCGGCGGACTTTACCAAGAGACCCAGTACTTC
CASSGGLYQETQYF
>.|.|TRBV11-2|TRBJ1-1
TGTGCCAGCAGCTTAGGGGGGGCCAACACTGAAGCTTTCTTT
CASSLGGANTEAFF
>.|.|TRBV29-1|TRBJ1-1
TGCAGCGTTGAATCCTTTAAAGCAGCGAACACTGAAGCTTTCTTT
CSVESFKAANTEAFF
>.|.|TRBV4-2|TRBJ2-7
TGTGCCAGCAGCCATTCCGGGGCCTCCTACGAGCAGTACTTC
CASSHSGASYEQYF
>.|TRBD2|TRBV28|TRBJ2-3
TGTGCCAGCAGTGGGTACGGGGGGAGCGGAGATACGCAGTATTTT
CASSGYGGSGDTQYF
>.|TRBD2|TRBV4-1|TRBJ2-7
TGCGCCAGCAGCCAAGCCCTAGCGGATAGCTCCTACGAGCAGTACTTC
CASSQALADSSYEQYF
>few|TRBD1|TRBV6-6|TRBJ1-6
TGTGCCAGCAGTTACTGGCCGGGACAGGGGGGTTCACCCCTCCACTTT
CASSYWPGQGGSPLHF
>.|.|TRBV4-3|TRBJ1-2
TGCGCCAGCAGCCAAGGACAAGGGGCCAACTATGGCTACACCTTC
CASSQGQGANYGYTF
>.|.|TRBV29-1|TRBJ2-5
TGCAGCGTTGACCCTCGTGGGCTGAAAGAGACCCAGTACTTC
CSVDPRGLKETQYF
>few|.|TRBV29-1|TRBJ1-2
TGCAGCGTTGAAGTCCCAGAGCACGGCTATGGCTACACCTTC
CSVEVPEHGYGYTF
>.|TRBD2|TRBV6-1|TRBJ2-7
TGTGCCAGCGGGGTAGCGGGGGGCCTGGACTACGAGCAGTACTTC
CASGVAGGLDYEQYF
>.|TRBD2|TRBV7-2|TRBJ2-7
TGTGCCAGCAGCTTAAGAGCGGGAGGGCGGTACGAGCAGTACTTC
CASSLRAGGRYEQYF
>.|.|TRBV5-1|TRBJ2-4
TGCGCCAGCAGCTTTGGGGGGGCCAGGAACATTCAGTACTTC
CASSFGGARNIQYF
>.|.|TRBV7-2|TRBJ2-5
TGTGCCAGCAGCCGCGACTGGAGTAGCGCGTTTGAGACCCAGTACTTC
CASSRDWSSAFETQYF
>.|.|TRBV18|TRBJ2-5
TGTGCCAGCTCACCACCGGTGGGAGAGACCCAGTACTTC
CASSPPVGETQYF
>.|.|TRBV11-2|TRBJ2-1
TGTGCCAGCAGCTCAGACGTGCGAGGCGATGAGCAGTTCTTC
CASSSDVRGDEQFF
>.|TRBD1|TRBV2|TRBJ1-1
TGTGCCAGCAGGGAGACAGGGGAAGGCACTGAAGCTTTCTTT
CASRETGEGTEAFF
>.|.|TRBV19|TRBJ1-5
TGTGCCAGTAGTATAGACAGGGTAGGGCGGCAGCCCCAGCATTTT
CASSIDRVGRQPQHF
>.|TRBD1|TRBV6-7|TRBJ1-6
TGTGCCAGCAGTTTCTGGACAGGAGATTCACCCCTCCACTTT
CASSFWTGDSPLHF